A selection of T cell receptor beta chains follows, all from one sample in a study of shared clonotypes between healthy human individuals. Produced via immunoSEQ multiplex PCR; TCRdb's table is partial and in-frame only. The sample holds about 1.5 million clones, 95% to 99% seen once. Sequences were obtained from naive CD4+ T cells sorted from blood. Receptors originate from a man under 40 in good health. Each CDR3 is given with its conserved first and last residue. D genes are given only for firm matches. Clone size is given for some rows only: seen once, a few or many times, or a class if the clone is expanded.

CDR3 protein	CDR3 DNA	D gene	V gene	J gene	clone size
CSVDPGDTQYF	TGCAGCGTTGACCCCGGAGATACGCAGTATTTT	.	TRBV29-1	TRBJ2-3	.
CASSPSQGMGTEAFF	TGTGCCAGCTCACCGTCACAGGGAATGGGGACTGAAGCTTTCTTT	.	TRBV18	TRBJ1-1	.
CATSRDWQDEQYF	TGTGCCACCAGCAGAGATTGGCAGGACGAGCAGTACTTC	.	TRBV15	TRBJ2-7	.
CASSRDSSNQPQHF	TGTGCCAGCAGTCGGGACAGTAGCAATCAGCCCCAGCATTTT	TRBD1	TRBV2	TRBJ1-5	.
CASSLRVLQGRPYGYTF	TGTGCCAGCAGCTTAAGAGTGCTTCAAGGGCGCCCCTATGGCTACACCTTC	.	TRBV11-2	TRBJ1-2	.
CASSSGGGDEQFF	TGTGCCAGCAGCTCCGGTGGGGGGGACGAGCAGTTCTTC	TRBD2	TRBV7-7	TRBJ2-1	.
CASSLAGQGYEQYF	TGTGCCAGCAGTTTGGCGGGACAGGGGTATGAGCAGTACTTC	TRBD1	TRBV28	TRBJ2-7	.
CASSVAPLNEQFF	TGTGCCAGCAGCGTAGCCCCCTTAAATGAGCAGTTCTTC	.	TRBV9	TRBJ2-1	.
CASSLQGGDGYTF	TGTGCCAGCAGCCTACAGGGGGGCGATGGCTACACCTTC	TRBD1	TRBV7-2	TRBJ1-2	.
CASSLKGLAGGSFTYEQYF	TGTGCCAGCAGTTTAAAAGGACTAGCGGGAGGATCATTTACCTACGAGCAGTACTTC	TRBD2	TRBV27	TRBJ2-7	.
CASSPSQDYGYTF	TGTGCCAGCAGCCCAAGCCAGGACTATGGCTACACCTTC	.	TRBV7-2	TRBJ1-2	.
CASSQDSRWSGELFF	TGCGCCAGCAGCCAAGACAGCAGGTGGTCCGGGGAGCTGTTTTTT	.	TRBV4-3	TRBJ2-2	.
CASSPDQWDEQFF	TGTGCCAGCAGTCCGGACCAGTGGGATGAGCAGTTCTTC	.	TRBV28	TRBJ2-1	once
CASSRVKYNEQFF	TGTGCCAGCTCGCGGGTAAAATACAATGAGCAGTTCTTC	.	TRBV5-4	TRBJ2-1	.
CASSVVDSLYNEQFF	TGTGCCAGCAGCGTAGTCGACAGCCTCTACAATGAGCAGTTCTTC	.	TRBV9	TRBJ2-1	.
CASSPVRNEQFF	TGTGCCAGCAGCCCGGTGCGCAATGAGCAGTTCTTC	.	TRBV7-9	TRBJ2-1	.
CASSNYRGLYGYTF	TGTGCCAGCAGTAACTACAGGGGGCTCTATGGCTACACCTTC	TRBD1	TRBV28	TRBJ1-2	.
CASSQSGSGGNIQYF	TGTGCCAGCAGTCAGAGCGGGAGTGGTGGAAACATTCAGTACTTC	TRBD2	TRBV6-4	TRBJ2-4	.
CSASLPKTQYF	TGCAGTGCTAGTCTCCCAAAGACCCAGTACTTC	.	TRBV20-1	TRBJ2-5	.
CAISESEGQPQHF	TGTGCCATCAGTGAGTCAGAGGGACAGCCCCAGCATTTT	.	TRBV10-3	TRBJ1-5	.
CASSPLQGANGYTF	TGTGCCAGCAGCCCCCTTCAGGGGGCTAATGGCTACACCTTC	TRBD1	TRBV7-2	TRBJ1-2	.
CASSRALTSGVTGELFF	TGTGCCAGCAGCCGCGCGCTAACTAGCGGGGTTACCGGGGAGCTGTTTTTT	TRBD2	TRBV14	TRBJ2-2	.
CASRSRTEAFF	TGTGCCAGTAGGAGTAGGACTGAAGCTTTCTTT	.	TRBV19	TRBJ1-1	.
CASSRGGNEKLFF	TGTGCCAGCTCACGGGGAGGGAATGAAAAACTGTTTTTT	.	TRBV18	TRBJ1-4	.
CASSRGDQETQYF	TGTGCCAGTAGTAGGGGGGACCAAGAGACCCAGTACTTC	.	TRBV19	TRBJ2-5	.
CSVEYQETQYF	TGCAGCGTCGAATACCAAGAGACCCAGTACTTC	.	TRBV29-1	TRBJ2-5	.
CASSSLTGLSYGYTF	TGCGCCAGCAGCTCCCTTACAGGGTTGAGCTATGGCTACACCTTC	.	TRBV5-1	TRBJ1-2	once
CSAGGTDTQYF	TGCAGTGCTGGGGGTACGGATACGCAGTATTTT	.	TRBV20-1	TRBJ2-3	.